Given below is one T cell receptor (beta chain) in context. The CDR3 is 16 amino acids. CDR1 is SGHRS, CDR2 YFSETQ, per germline. Trimming took off 7 bases at V and 3 bases at J, with 23 bases between the two ends. The data originate from a study of OX40 agonist ivuxolimab in advanced cancers. The protocol was immunoSEQ multiplex PCR, while the TCRdb copy is restricted to in-frame clones and leaves out a portion. The sample has 65,000 to 95,000 clones, approximately 89% seen once; the top ten hold approximately 0.2%. The receptor comes from an adult with an advanced solid tumor such as melanoma, head and neck, liver or kidney cancer. Sample: CD4+ or CD8+ T cells sorted from blood, taken in a trial of the OX40 agonist ivuxolimab. The V call is TRBV5-1, the J call TRBJ2-7, with a weak D call TRBD1 (6 bases). For the CDR3, the DNA is TGCGCCAGCCGCGTGGTGGGGGCGGGCGGACTCTACGAGCAGTACTTC. Its protein is CASRVVGAGGLYEQYF. The full variable domain, completed using reference TRBV5-1 and TRBJ2-7, is KAGVTQTPRYLIKTRGQQVTLSCSPISGHRSVSWYQQTPGQGLQFLFEYFSETQRNKGNFPGRFSGRQFSNSRSEMNVSTLELGDSALYLCASRVVGAGGLYEQYFGPGTRLTVT.